This T cell receptor (beta chain) comes out of a study of human T cells and chemical hapten exposure. Regarding the study as a whole: Unchanged with DPC sensitization were TCRs above 1 in 1000 frequency.

Regarding this clonotype: Its antigen is not known.

Trimming took off 1 base at V and 4 bases at J, with 10 bases between the two ends. The CDR3 extends over 14 amino acids. Per germline, CDR1 LGHNA and CDR2 YSLEER. One entry per CDR3 protein, called by TCRdb with MiXCR from the RACE reads. Of 250,000 to 300,000 distinct CDR3 sequences detected, roughly 7.7% appear once; the ten largest clones hold 1.2%. This sample's time point: pre-sensitization, week 0. Documented treatment: therapeutic diphenylcyclopropenone sensitization with weekly scalp DPC. This sequence was found in a man aged 18-30 years with alopecia areata. Some clones in this sample may be carry-over from other donors' samples. This specimen consisted of whole blood, obtained in connection with sensitization to the hapten diphenylcyclopropenone (DPC). The chain is built from TRBV4-3 and TRBJ1-2; D ambiguous. Here the CDR3 DNA reads TGCGCCAGCAGCCAAGCACGGGATTCCTATGGCTACACCTTC. It codes for CASSQARDSYGYTF.